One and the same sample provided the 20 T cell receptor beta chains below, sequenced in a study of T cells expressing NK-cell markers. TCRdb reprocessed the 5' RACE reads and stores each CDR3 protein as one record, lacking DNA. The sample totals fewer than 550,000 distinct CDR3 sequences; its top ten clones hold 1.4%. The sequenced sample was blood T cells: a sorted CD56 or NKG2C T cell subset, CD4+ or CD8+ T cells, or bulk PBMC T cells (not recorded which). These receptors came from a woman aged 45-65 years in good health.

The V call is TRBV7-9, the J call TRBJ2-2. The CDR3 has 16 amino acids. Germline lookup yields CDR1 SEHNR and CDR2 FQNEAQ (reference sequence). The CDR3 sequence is CASSQTLGMNTGELFF.

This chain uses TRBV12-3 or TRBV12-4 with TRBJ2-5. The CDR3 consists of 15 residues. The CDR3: CASSLALRNQETQYF.

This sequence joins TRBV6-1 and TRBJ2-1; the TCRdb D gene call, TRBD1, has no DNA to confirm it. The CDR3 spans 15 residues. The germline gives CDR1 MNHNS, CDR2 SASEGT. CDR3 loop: CASRGIGQLYNEQFF.

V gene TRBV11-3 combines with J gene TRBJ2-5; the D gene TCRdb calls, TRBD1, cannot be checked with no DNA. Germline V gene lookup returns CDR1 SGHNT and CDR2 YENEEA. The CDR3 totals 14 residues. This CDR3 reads CASTGVQGGETQYF.

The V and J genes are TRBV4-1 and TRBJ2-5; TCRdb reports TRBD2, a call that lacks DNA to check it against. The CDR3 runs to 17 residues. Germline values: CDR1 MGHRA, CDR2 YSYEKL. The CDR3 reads CASSQEVVAKREETQYF.

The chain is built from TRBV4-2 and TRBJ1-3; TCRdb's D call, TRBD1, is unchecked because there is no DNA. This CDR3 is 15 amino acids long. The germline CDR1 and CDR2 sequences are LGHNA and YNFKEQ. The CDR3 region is CASSPGAGEGNTIYF.

The CDR3 protein is CASSANTGGPETQYF. The J gene is TRBJ2-5, the V gene TRBV9; the TRBD1 assignment by TCRdb is unverifiable without DNA. The CDR3 sequence is 15 residues long. Per germline, CDR1 SGDLS and CDR2 YYNGEE.

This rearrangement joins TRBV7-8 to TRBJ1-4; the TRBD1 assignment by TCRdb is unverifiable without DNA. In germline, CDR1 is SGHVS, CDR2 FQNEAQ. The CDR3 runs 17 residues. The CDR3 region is CASSLVPWGGSNEKLFF.

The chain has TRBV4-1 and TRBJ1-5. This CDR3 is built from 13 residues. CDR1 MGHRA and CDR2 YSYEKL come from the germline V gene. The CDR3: CASSQGLVKPQHF.

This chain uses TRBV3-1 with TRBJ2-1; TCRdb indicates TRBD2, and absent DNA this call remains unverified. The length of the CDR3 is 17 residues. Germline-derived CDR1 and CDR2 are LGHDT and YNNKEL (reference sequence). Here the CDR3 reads CASSPSLRGLSYNEQFF.

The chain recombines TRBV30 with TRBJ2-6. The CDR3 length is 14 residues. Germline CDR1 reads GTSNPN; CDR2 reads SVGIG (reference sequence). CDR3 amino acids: CAGKSAAGANVLTF.

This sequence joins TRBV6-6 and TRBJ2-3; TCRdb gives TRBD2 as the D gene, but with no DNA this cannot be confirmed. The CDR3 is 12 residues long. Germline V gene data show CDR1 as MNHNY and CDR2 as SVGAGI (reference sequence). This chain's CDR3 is CASRAAADTQYF.

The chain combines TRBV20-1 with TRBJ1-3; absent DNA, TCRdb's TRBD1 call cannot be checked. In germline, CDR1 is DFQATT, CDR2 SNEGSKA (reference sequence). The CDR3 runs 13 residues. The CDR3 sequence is CSARPPLLDTIYF.

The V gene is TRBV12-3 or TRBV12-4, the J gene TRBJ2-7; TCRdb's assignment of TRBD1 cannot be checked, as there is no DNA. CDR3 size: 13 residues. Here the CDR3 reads CASSSLRDYEQYF.

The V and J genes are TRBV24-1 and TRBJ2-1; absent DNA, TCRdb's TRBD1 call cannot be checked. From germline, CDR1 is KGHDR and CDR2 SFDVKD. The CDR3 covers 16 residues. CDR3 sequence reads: CATSRSGFDQGNEQFF.

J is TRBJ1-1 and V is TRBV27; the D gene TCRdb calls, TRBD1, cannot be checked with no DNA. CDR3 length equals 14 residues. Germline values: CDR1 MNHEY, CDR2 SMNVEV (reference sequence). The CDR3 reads CASRGRDRYLEAFF.

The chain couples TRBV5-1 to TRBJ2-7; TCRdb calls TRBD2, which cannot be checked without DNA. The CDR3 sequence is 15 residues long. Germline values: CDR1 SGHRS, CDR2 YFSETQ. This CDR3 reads CASSLVSGNIYEQYF.

CDR3 in amino acids: CASSDDRGPTDTQYF. This chain uses TRBV6-4 with TRBJ2-3; TCRdb's D gene call, TRBD1, goes unchecked for lack of DNA. Looked up from germline, CDR1 is MRHNA and CDR2 is SNTAGT. This CDR3 has 15 residues.

This chain's CDR3 is CASSEAGAGNEQFF. This chain joins TRBV6-1 and TRBJ2-1. This CDR3 contains 14 residues. CDR1 is MNHNS, CDR2 SASEGT, per germline.

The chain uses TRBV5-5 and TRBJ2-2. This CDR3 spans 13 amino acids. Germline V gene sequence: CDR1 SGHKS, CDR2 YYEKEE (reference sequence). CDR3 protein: CASSWGSGGELFF.